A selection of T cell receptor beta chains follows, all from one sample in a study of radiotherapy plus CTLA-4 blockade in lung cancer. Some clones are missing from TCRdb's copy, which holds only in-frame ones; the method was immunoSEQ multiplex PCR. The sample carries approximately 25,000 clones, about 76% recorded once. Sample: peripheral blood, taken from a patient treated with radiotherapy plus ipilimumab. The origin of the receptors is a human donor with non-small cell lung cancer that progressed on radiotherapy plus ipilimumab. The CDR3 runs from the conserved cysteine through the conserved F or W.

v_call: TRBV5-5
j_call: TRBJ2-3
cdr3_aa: CASSNPTGDTQYF

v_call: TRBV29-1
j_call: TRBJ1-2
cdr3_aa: CSVEDRGLNYGYTF

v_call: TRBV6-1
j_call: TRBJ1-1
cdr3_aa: CASSERRGTGSNTEAFF

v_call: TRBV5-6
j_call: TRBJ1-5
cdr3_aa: CASSLGPTGTGEPQHF

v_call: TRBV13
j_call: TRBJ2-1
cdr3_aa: CASSAQGTVGDYEQFF

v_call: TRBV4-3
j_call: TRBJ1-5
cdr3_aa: CASSQAQGTNQPQHF

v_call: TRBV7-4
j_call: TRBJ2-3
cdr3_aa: CASSLLRLAERYTQYF

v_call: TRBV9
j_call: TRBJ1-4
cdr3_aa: CASSTLGEKLFF

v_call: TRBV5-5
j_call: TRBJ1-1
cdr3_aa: CASSSRDSTSNTEAFF

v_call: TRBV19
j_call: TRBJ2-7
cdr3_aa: CASSKARAYEQYF

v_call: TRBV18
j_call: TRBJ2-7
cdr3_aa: CASSLQAGSSEQYF

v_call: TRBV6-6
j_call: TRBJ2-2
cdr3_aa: CASSPPDSYTGELFF

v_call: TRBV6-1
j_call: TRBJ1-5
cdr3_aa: CASSGTGVSNQPQHF

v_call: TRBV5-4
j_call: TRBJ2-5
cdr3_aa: CASSLVGRGRETQYF

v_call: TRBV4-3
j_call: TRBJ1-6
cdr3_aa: CASSQGQGTGNSPLHF

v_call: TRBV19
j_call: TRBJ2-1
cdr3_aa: CASSTLHVDEQFF

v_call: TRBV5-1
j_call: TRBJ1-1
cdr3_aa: CASSSLQGMNTEAFF

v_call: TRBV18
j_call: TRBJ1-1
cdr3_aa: CASSLQQTGNTEAFF

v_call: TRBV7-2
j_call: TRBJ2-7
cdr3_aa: CASSLDRISYEQYF

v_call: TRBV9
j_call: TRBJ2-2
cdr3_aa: CASRTGSNTGELFF